The rows below give T cell receptor beta chains drawn from one sample of a study of blood T cell repertoires in COVID-19. Some clones are missing from TCRdb's copy, which holds only in-frame ones; the method was immunoSEQ multiplex PCR. This repertoire shows 95,000 to 100,000 clones, 85% found once; its top ten account for about 1.8%. The sequenced sample was peripheral blood. All receptors derive from a woman aged 70 to 79 with active or convalescent COVID-19. Each CDR3 is given with its conserved first and last residue. The order of the fields is J gene, V gene, CDR3 length, D gene, CDR3 protein, CDR3 DNA. The D gene is left open where the match is weak.

J: TRBJ1-2
V: TRBV6-1
length: 14
D: TRBD1
CDR3: CASSEAETGIGWSF
DNA: TGTGCCAGCAGTGAAGCGGAGACAGGGATTGGCTGGTCCTTC

J: TRBJ2-1
V: TRBV5-1
length: 17
D: TRBD2
CDR3: CASSLVPSGGAGDEQFF
DNA: TGCGCCAGCAGCTTGGTCCCTAGCGGGGGGGCCGGTGATGAGCAGTTCTTC

J: TRBJ2-7
V: TRBV6-5
length: 14
D: .
CDR3: CASSYSRTAYEQYF
DNA: TGTGCCAGCAGTTACTCCCGGACAGCCTACGAGCAGTACTTC

J: TRBJ2-5
V: TRBV25-1
length: 16
D: TRBD2
CDR3: CASGGPGLVGQETQYF
DNA: TGTGCCAGCGGGGGACCTGGACTAGTCGGCCAAGAGACCCAGTACTTC

J: TRBJ1-6
V: TRBV6-5
length: 15
D: .
CDR3: CASSAGRLGNSPLHF
DNA: TGTGCCAGCAGCGCGGGCCGACTTGGTAATTCACCCCTCCACTTT

J: TRBJ2-7
V: TRBV5-1
length: 17
D: TRBD2
CDR3: CASSLDPSGGAGDEQYF
DNA: TGCGCCAGCAGCTTGGATCCTAGCGGGGGGGCCGGGGACGAGCAGTACTTC

J: TRBJ2-1
V: TRBV12-5
length: 15
D: TRBD2
CDR3: CATEPSGGAYNEQFF
DNA: TGTGCTACCGAGCCGAGTGGGGGGGCCTACAATGAGCAGTTCTTC

J: TRBJ1-1
V: TRBV2
length: 12
D: .
CDR3: CASRIGTFKAFF
DNA: TGTGCCAGCAGAATCGGGACATTCAAAGCTTTCTTT

J: TRBJ1-1
V: TRBV5-1
length: 14
D: TRBD1
CDR3: CASSEDRVGTEAFF
DNA: TGCGCCAGCAGCGAGGACAGGGTGGGCACTGAAGCTTTCTTT

J: TRBJ2-1
V: TRBV7-2
length: 15
D: .
CDR3: CASSLSRVSYNEQFF
DNA: TGTGCCAGCAGCTTGTCTAGAGTCTCTTACAATGAGCAGTTCTTC

J: TRBJ2-3
V: TRBV9
length: 14
D: .
CDR3: CASSGQVRTDTQYF
DNA: TGTGCCAGCAGCGGACAGGTTCGAACAGATACGCAGTATTTT

J: TRBJ1-1
V: TRBV29-1
length: 11
D: .
CDR3: CSSSGVVEAFF
DNA: TGCAGCTCCAGCGGGGTAGTTGAAGCTTTCTTT

J: TRBJ2-3
V: TRBV6-1
length: 16
D: .
CDR3: CASSGGDWQLADTQYF
DNA: TGTGCCAGCAGTGGGGGGGATTGGCAGTTAGCAGATACGCAGTATTTT

J: TRBJ2-7
V: TRBV5-1
length: 16
D: TRBD2
CDR3: CASSPRRWGGGYEQYF
DNA: TGCGCCAGCAGCCCAAGGAGGTGGGGGGGAGGCTACGAGCAGTACTTC

J: TRBJ2-7
V: TRBV7-2
length: 14
D: TRBD2
CDR3: CASSRGGRGYEQYF
DNA: TGTGCCAGCAGCCGCGGCGGGAGGGGTTACGAGCAGTACTTC

J: TRBJ1-2
V: TRBV28
length: 12
D: TRBD1
CDR3: CASSSGTGGDTF
DNA: TGTGCCAGCAGTTCCGGGACAGGTGGCGATACCTTC

J: TRBJ2-2
V: TRBV5-4
length: 15
D: .
CDR3: CASSLSGLNTGELFF
DNA: TGTGCCAGCAGCTTGTCTGGGCTTAACACCGGGGAGCTGTTTTTT